The rows below give T cell receptor beta chains drawn from one sample of a study of blood T cell repertoires in COVID-19. Profiled with immunoSEQ multiplex PCR; TCRdb holds only in-frame clones, not every one. The sample has about 140,000 clones, roughly 80% seen once. Specimen: peripheral blood. The origin of the receptors is an elderly woman with acute or convalescent COVID-19. CDR3s leave out the opening cysteine and the closing phenylalanine or tryptophan. A D gene is named only where the DNA matches it firmly.

d_call v_call cdr3_aa
TRBD2 TRBV7-8 ASSTLAGGPNEQF
NA TRBV30 AWSVPRNYGYT
TRBD1 TRBV10-1 ASSAGQSYGYT
NA TRBV7-9 ASTSVAGELF
NA TRBV3-1/TRBV3-2 ASSGNRNTEAF
NA TRBV6-5 ASRNRDWTEAF
NA TRBV27 ASSLVGSTEAF
NA TRBV15 ATSRPRDTQY
NA TRBV30 ASGVVGAF
NA TRBV13 ASSFAYGNRDTDTQY
NA TRBV6-5 ASSLSSYNEQF
TRBD1 TRBV13 ASSYPRTGSTDTQY
NA TRBV10-3 AISDDLTRLGANVLT
NA TRBV2 ASSPYLVSPGSYNEQF
NA TRBV12-3/TRBV12-4 ASSFAGREGYT
TRBD1 TRBV6-1 ASSARDRGWGGGYT
NA TRBV19 ASSVTAEQF
NA TRBV19 ASSIRSQAIDGGNTIY
NA TRBV11-3 ASSRTAERAGELF
NA TRBV5-1 ASSSRGYGYT
NA TRBV19 ASSPRGHPGANEKLF
TRBD1 TRBV5-1 ASRIAQGADTQY
NA TRBV2 ASSDLLFSPLH
TRBD2 TRBV5-1 ASSLTSGGPGELF
TRBD1 TRBV7-9 ASSLVGQGTGELF
NA TRBV28 ASSLGGESSYEQY
NA TRBV28 ASSTRAAFYEQY
TRBD1 TRBV3-1/TRBV3-2 ASSFRDRDVGFYNSPLH
TRBD1 TRBV28 ASSSPSTGGAGRSNQPQH
TRBD1 TRBV5-1 ASSHGQGRGDTQY
TRBD2 TRBV27 ASSILGRVYEQY
TRBD2 TRBV5-1 ASSPRRLAGDINEQF
NA TRBV12-3/TRBV12-4 ASVRGGTDTQY
TRBD1 TRBV6-5 ASSNRQGVSTEAF
TRBD1 TRBV3-1/TRBV3-2 ASSRTGAKSPLH
NA TRBV3-1/TRBV3-2 ASSLRGEQY
NA TRBV10-1 ASSEDYQETQY
NA TRBV24-1 ATSDPATSSGANVLT
TRBD1 TRBV29-1 SVGKGQGTDTQY
TRBD1 TRBV28 ASSLDRGGTEAF
NA TRBV6-5 AGAVADNQPQH
NA TRBV20-1 SASRGEAF
TRBD2 TRBV5-4 ASSSGGFDSYEQY
TRBD2 TRBV2 ASSEPGLANRETQY
NA TRBV5-1 ASRQTSKGYEQY
NA TRBV5-1 ASSLAPGVTEAF
TRBD2 TRBV5-6 ASSLSHSGRLSYEQY
NA TRBV28 ASSRRGEKLF
TRBD1 TRBV18 ASSPLRGQGLYEQY
TRBD1 TRBV5-1 ASSLRQGAGNTIY
TRBD2 TRBV2 ASRNRGLFEQY